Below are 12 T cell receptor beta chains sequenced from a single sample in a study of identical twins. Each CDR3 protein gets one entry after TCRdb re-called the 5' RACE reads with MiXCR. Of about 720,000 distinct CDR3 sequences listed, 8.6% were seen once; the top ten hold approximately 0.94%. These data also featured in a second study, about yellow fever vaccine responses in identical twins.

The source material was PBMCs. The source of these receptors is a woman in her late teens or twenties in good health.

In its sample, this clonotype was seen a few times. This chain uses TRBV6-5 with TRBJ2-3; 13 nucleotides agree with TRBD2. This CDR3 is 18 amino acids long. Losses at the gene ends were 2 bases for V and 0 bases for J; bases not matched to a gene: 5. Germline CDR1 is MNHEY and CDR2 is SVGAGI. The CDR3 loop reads CASSYTGLAGTSTDTQYF. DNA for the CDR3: TGTGCCAGCAGTTACACGGGACTAGCGGGAACTAGCACAGATACGCAGTATTTT.

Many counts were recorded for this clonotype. CDR3 protein: CASSWDSGNQPQHF. CDR3 sequence (DNA): TGTGCCAGCAGTTGGGACAGCGGCAATCAGCCCCAGCATTTT. The chain recombines TRBV12-3 or TRBV12-4 with TRBJ1-5, with 7 bases lining up with TRBD1. Losses at the gene ends were 4 bases for V and 2 bases for J; bases not matched to a gene: 2. The CDR3 sequence is 14 residues long.

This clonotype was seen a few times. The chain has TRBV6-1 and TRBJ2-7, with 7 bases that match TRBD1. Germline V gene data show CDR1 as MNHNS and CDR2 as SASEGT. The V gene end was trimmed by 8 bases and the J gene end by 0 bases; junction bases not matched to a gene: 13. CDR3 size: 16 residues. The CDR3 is CASSRAQQGYSYEQYF. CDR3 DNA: TGTGCCAGCTCTCGGGCGCAACAGGGGTACTCCTACGAGCAGTACTTC.

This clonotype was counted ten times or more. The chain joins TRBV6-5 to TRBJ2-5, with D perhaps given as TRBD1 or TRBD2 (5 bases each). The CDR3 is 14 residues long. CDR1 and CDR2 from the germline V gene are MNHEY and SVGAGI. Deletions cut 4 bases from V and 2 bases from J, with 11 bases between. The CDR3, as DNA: TGTGCCAGCAGTTTCCGCTGGGGGCAAGAGACCCAGTACTTC. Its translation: CASSFRWGQETQYF.

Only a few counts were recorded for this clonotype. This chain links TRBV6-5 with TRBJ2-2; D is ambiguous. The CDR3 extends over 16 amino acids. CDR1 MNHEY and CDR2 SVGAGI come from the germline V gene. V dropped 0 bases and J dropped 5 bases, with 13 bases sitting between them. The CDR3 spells CASSYSVLLETGELFF. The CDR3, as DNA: TGTGCCAGCAGTTACTCGGTACTGTTAGAAACCGGGGAGCTGTTTTTT.

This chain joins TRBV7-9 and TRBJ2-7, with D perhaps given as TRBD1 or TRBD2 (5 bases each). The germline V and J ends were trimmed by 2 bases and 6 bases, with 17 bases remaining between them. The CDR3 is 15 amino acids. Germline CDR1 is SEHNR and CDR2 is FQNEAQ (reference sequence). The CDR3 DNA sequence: TGTGCCAGCAGCTTACTGAGGGGCCCTGTGTCCGAGCAGTACTTC. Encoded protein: CASSLLRGPVSEQYF.

CDR3 sequence (DNA): TGTGCCAGCAGCTTGTCTAGCGGGAGGGCCCGTAACGAGCAGTACTTC. Protein: CASSLSSGRARNEQYF. The V gene is TRBV11-2, the J gene TRBJ2-7; 12 bases match TRBD2. Germline V gives CDR1 SGHAT, CDR2 FQNNGV. After removal of 3 bases from V and 5 bases from J, the junction contained 8 bases not matched to a gene. The CDR3 extends over 16 amino acids.

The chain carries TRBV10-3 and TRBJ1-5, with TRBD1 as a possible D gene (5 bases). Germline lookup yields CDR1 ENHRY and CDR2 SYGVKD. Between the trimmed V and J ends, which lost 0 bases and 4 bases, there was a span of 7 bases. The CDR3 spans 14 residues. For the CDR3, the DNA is TGTGCCATCAGTGAGTCTAAGGGGAATCAGCCCCAGCATTTT. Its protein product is CAISESKGNQPQHF.

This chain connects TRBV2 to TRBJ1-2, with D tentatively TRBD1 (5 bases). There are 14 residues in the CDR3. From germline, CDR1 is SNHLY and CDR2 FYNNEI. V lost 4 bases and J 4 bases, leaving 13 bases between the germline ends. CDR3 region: CASSGQGTTYGYTF. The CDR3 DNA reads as TGTGCCAGCAGTGGGCAGGGCACAACCTATGGCTACACCTTC.

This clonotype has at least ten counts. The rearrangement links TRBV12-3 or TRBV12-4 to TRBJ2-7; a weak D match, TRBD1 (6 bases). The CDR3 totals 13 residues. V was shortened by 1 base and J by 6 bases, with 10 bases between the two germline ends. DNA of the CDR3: TGTGCCAGCAGTTTAGTACAGGGTTTCGAGCAGTACTTC. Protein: CASSLVQGFEQYF.

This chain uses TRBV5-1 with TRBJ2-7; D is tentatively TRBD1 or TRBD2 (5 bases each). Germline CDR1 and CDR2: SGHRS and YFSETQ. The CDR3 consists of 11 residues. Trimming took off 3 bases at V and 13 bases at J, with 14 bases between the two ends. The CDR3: CASSSEGRAYF. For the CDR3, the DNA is TGCGCCAGCAGCTCTGAGGGACGAGCCTACTTC.

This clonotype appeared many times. In DNA, the CDR3 is TGCAGTGCGGTACTAGCGAACACAGATACGCAGTATTTT. Encoded protein: CSAVLANTDTQYF. The chain is built from TRBV20-1 and TRBJ2-3, with 7 bases fitting TRBD2. This CDR3 is built from 13 residues. Per the germline V gene, CDR1 is DFQATT and CDR2 is SNEGSKA (reference sequence). Trimming removed 6 bases from V and 2 bases from J; junction bases left unmatched: 5.